The 10 T cell receptor beta chains in this list originate from one sample, sequenced in a study of human T cells and chemical hapten exposure. From the RACE reads, TCRdb called clonotypes with MiXCR, one entry per CDR3 protein. This table has roughly 39,000 distinct CDR3 sequences, roughly 13% appearing once. Time point denoted: patch test 3, about 24 weeks after DPC sensitization. As to treatment: therapeutic diphenylcyclopropenone sensitization with weekly scalp DPC. RNA extraction used unfractionated whole blood as the source of total RNA. The specimen was whole blood, collected in connection with sensitization to the hapten diphenylcyclopropenone (DPC). These receptors originate from a woman aged 40 to 49 with alopecia areata. Some clones in this sample may be carry-over from other donors' samples.

Ten or more counts support this clonotype. The CDR3 loop reads CASSKGARGGSYEQYF. Here the CDR3 DNA reads TGTGCCAGCAGCAAAGGAGCGAGGGGAGGGTCCTACGAGCAGTACTTC. The V call is TRBV21-1, the J call TRBJ2-7; TRBD2, the table's D call, was not compared with the DNA. TRBV21-1 is marked as a pseudogene. The CDR3 is made up of 16 amino acids.

This clonotype appeared many times. The J gene is TRBJ2-5, the V gene TRBV28; D gene unclear. V lost 7 bases to trimming and J lost 7 bases, with 13 bases between them. CDR3 length equals 12 residues. Germline loops: CDR1 MDHEN, CDR2 SYDVKM. CDR3 protein: CASMSGAWTQYF. The CDR3 nucleotides read TGTGCCAGCATGTCGGGCGCTTGGACCCAGTACTTC.

This clonotype was observed many times. The chain has TRBV19 and TRBJ1-1, with 7 bases matching TRBD1. Losses at the gene ends were 0 bases for V and 4 bases for J; bases not matched to a gene: 5. The CDR3 runs to 15 residues. The germline V gene encodes CDR1 LNHDA and CDR2 SQIVND (reference sequence). The CDR3 loop is CASSIDRTGVTEAFF. For the CDR3, the DNA is TGTGCCAGTAGTATAGATCGAACAGGGGTCACTGAAGCTTTCTTT.

The J gene is TRBJ1-1, the V gene TRBV30, with 8 positions matching TRBD1. Trimming cost V 5 bases and J 6 bases; bases outside gene matches: 8. This CDR3 has 13 amino acids. Germline assignment: CDR1 GTSNPN and CDR2 SVGIG (reference sequence). The CDR3 loop reads CAWQGQVVAEAFF. The DNA for the CDR3 is TGTGCCTGGCAGGGACAGGTGGTTGCTGAAGCTTTCTTT. Looking up the rest from reference TRBV30 and TRBJ1-1 gives the full variable domain: SQTIHQWPATLVQPVGSPLSLECTVEGTSNPNLYWYRQAAGRGLQLLFYSVGIGQISSEVPQNLSASRPQDRQFILSSKKLLLSDSGFYLCAWQGQVVAEAFFGQGTRLTVV.

This chain connects TRBV7-9 to TRBJ1-2; the D is unclear. The CDR3 has 13 amino acids. The V gene's germline CDR1 is SEHNR and CDR2 FQNEAQ (reference sequence). Trimming left V 5 bases short and J 4 bases short, with 11 bases between. The CDR3 DNA sequence: TGTGCCAGCAGCCCCCCACATCCCTATGGCTACACCTTC. It is translated as CASSPPHPYGYTF.

This clonotype came up many times. This chain links TRBV6-6 with TRBJ1-3; no definite D call. The V and J ends lost 6 bases and 0 bases respectively, with 12 bases between them. CDR3 length: 15 amino acids. CDR1 MNHNY and CDR2 SVGAGI come from the germline V gene (reference sequence). This chain's CDR3 is CASRQETSSGNTIYF. As DNA, the CDR3 is TGTGCCAGCAGGCAAGAAACAAGCTCTGGAAACACCATATATTTT.

This clonotype was seen a handful of times. The CDR3 DNA reads TGTGCCATCAGTGAGAGGAGGACAGATATGAACACTGAAGCTTTCTTT. Translation gives CAISERRTDMNTEAFF. The V gene is TRBV10-3, the J gene TRBJ1-1, with a tentative D call TRBD1 (6 bases). Germline V CDR1 and CDR2: ENHRY, SYGVKD. The CDR3 sequence is 16 residues long. The germline V and J ends were trimmed by 2 bases and 0 bases, with 13 bases remaining between them.

The chain joins TRBV29-1 to TRBJ2-1, with unresolved D. V was clipped by 4 bases and J by 7 bases, with 14 bases between them. The CDR3 loop spans 13 amino acids. Germline V gene sequence: CDR1 SQVTM, CDR2 ANQGSEA. CDR3 nucleotide sequence: TGCAGCGTTGCCCCGGGCAGCCAGAATGAGCAGTTCTTC. Its protein is CSVAPGSQNEQFF.

This clonotype has a count of ten or more. The chain combines TRBV18 with TRBJ2-3; no clear D gene. V lost 0 bases to trimming and J lost 6 bases, with 10 bases between them. This CDR3 has 14 amino acids. The germline gives CDR1 KGHSH, CDR2 LQKENI. The CDR3 nucleotides are TGTGCCAGCTCACCACCCGTATTTAGGGATACGCAGTATTTT. Residues: CASSPPVFRDTQYF.

The chain uses TRBV28 and TRBJ2-5, with 8 bases identical to TRBD1. There are 15 residues in the CDR3. The V and J ends lost 6 bases and 4 bases, in that order; junction bases with no gene match: 10. Germline V CDR1 and CDR2: MDHEN, SYDVKM. CDR3 DNA: TGTGCCAGCAGCCCCCTAGGACAGGGAGGAGAGACCCAGTACTTC. It specifies CASSPLGQGGETQYF.